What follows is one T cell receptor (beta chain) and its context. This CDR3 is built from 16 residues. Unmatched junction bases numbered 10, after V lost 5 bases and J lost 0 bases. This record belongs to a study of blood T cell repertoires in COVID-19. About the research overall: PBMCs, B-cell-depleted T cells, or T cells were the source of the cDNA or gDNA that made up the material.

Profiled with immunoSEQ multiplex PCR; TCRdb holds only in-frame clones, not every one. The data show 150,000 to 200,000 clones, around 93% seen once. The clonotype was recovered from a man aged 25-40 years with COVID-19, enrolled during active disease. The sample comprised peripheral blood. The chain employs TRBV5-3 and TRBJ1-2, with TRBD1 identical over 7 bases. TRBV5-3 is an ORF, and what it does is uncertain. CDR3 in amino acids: CARRAGTDKPNYGYTF. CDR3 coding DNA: TGTGCCAGAAGGGCCGGGACAGACAAACCTAACTATGGCTACACCTTC.